The entry below describes one T cell receptor (beta chain). Its specificity is not known. This CDR3 is built from 19 residues. After removal of 5 bases from V and 2 bases from J, the junction contained 10 bases not matched to a gene. Germline V gene sequence: CDR1 MDHEN, CDR2 SYDVKM. This specimen comes from a study of regulatory T cells in long-lasting Graves disease. The time point: newly diagnosed GD, antithyroid drugs for less than 3 months. Researchers made the TCR library from RNA that was extracted from PBMCs. An endocrinology unit in Xi'an, China, supplied the patients. Broader study findings: Between persistent patients, about 2,800 public clonotypes were shared, exceeding the approximately 940 shared between new patients.

Library construction for TCR beta used iRepertoire HTBI primers and Arm-PCR of CDR3 regions. Per the study methods: Looking across samples, the authors found under 70 TRBV and 14 TRBJ segments. One entry per CDR3 protein, called by TCRdb with MiXCR from the multiplex PCR reads. TCRdb's processing, not the authors', yielded these V and J calls. The repertoire holds fewer than 650,000 distinct CDR3 sequences, roughly 15% seen once, with around a sixth in the top ten. This sample also appeared in a second study, on T cells in Graves' hyperthyroidism and ophthalmopathy. From that second work: The TCR CDR3 first-round RT-PCR relied on the HTBI primer set.

The origin of this receptor is a young woman with Graves disease. This rearrangement joins TRBV28 to TRBJ2-2; 14 nucleotides align to TRBD2. The material sequenced was peripheral blood mononuclear cells (PBMCs), taken at new diagnosis, from a patient treated with antithyroid drugs. The CDR3 region has the DNA TGTGCCAGCAGTCCACCATGGGGACTAGCGGGAGCAAACACCGGGGAGCTGTTTTTT. It codes for CASSPPWGLAGANTGELFF.